The rows below give T cell receptor beta chains drawn from one sample of a study of a mutant IDH1 vaccine in newly diagnosed glioma. Here immunoSEQ multiplex PCR was the method, and the copy in TCRdb shows in-frame clones only, minus some. The table lists 50,000 to 65,000 clones, roughly four fifths of them singletons. For these TCRs, the target antigens are not known. Sequencing was performed on PBMCs, taken from a glioma patient whose treatment included an IDH1 peptide vaccine. These TCRs come from a man aged 25 to 40 with glioma. The CDR3 runs from the conserved cysteine through the conserved F or W. A D gene is named only where the DNA matches it firmly. Part of the rows lack a size; the others show once, few, many or a class for expanded clones.

clone_size: once; v_call: TRBV18; d_call: TRBD1; j_call: TRBJ1-1; cdr3_nt: TGTGCCAGCTCATGGACAGGGTCCACCCCTATCGCTGAAGCTTTCTTT; cdr3_aa: CASSWTGSTPIAEAFF
clone_size: -; v_call: TRBV2; d_call: -; j_call: TRBJ2-1; cdr3_nt: TGTGCCAGCAGCAAACTCATCGGGGCGTCCAACAATGAGCAGTTCTTC; cdr3_aa: CASSKLIGASNNEQFF
clone_size: -; v_call: TRBV4-1; d_call: -; j_call: TRBJ2-2; cdr3_nt: TGCGCCAGCAGCCAACAGGGAACCGGGGAGCTGTTTTTT; cdr3_aa: CASSQQGTGELFF
clone_size: -; v_call: TRBV19; d_call: -; j_call: TRBJ1-5; cdr3_nt: TGTGCCAGTAGTCCGCCGGGACCCTCTCAGCATTTT; cdr3_aa: CASSPPGPSQHF
clone_size: -; v_call: TRBV9; d_call: -; j_call: TRBJ2-1; cdr3_nt: TGTGCCAGCAAAAAAACAGCGGATAACAATGAGCAGTTCTTC; cdr3_aa: CASKKTADNNEQFF
clone_size: -; v_call: TRBV7-6; d_call: TRBD1; j_call: TRBJ2-1; cdr3_nt: TGTGCCAGCAGCCCAGTCGGACAGGGAACCTACAATGAGCAGTTCTTC; cdr3_aa: CASSPVGQGTYNEQFF
clone_size: -; v_call: TRBV16; d_call: -; j_call: TRBJ1-5; cdr3_nt: TGTGCCAGCAGCCAAATGGGGGGGCAGAAGAATCAGCCCCAGCATTTT; cdr3_aa: CASSQMGGQKNQPQHF
clone_size: once; v_call: TRBV5-6; d_call: -; j_call: TRBJ2-7; cdr3_nt: TGTGCCAGCAGCTTGGGGGCAGGGACCTCGTACGAGCAGTACTTC; cdr3_aa: CASSLGAGTSYEQYF
clone_size: -; v_call: TRBV6-4; d_call: -; j_call: TRBJ2-1; cdr3_nt: TGTGCCAGCAGTGCCACTACCACCGGGGGTAATGAGCAGTTCTTC; cdr3_aa: CASSATTTGGNEQFF
clone_size: -; v_call: TRBV10-3; d_call: TRBD1; j_call: TRBJ2-2; cdr3_nt: TGTGCCATCACCGACAGGGTGATCACCGGGGAGCTGTTTTTT; cdr3_aa: CAITDRVITGELFF
clone_size: -; v_call: TRBV28; d_call: -; j_call: TRBJ2-3; cdr3_nt: TGTGCCAGCAGTTTATTGATTAGCGGCACTCTTCCCGATACGCAGTATTTT; cdr3_aa: CASSLLISGTLPDTQYF
clone_size: -; v_call: TRBV2; d_call: -; j_call: TRBJ2-3; cdr3_nt: TGTGCCAGCCTCAGTTTTTTGAGCACAGATACGCAGTATTTT; cdr3_aa: CASLSFLSTDTQYF
clone_size: -; v_call: TRBV7-2; d_call: -; j_call: TRBJ2-5; cdr3_nt: TGTGCCAGCTTTCCCCGCCATCGGGGTCGGGGACTCATCGAGACCCAGTACTTC; cdr3_aa: CASFPRHRGRGLIETQYF
clone_size: -; v_call: TRBV19; d_call: -; j_call: TRBJ2-3; cdr3_nt: TGTGCCAGTAGACGCAAGCACAGGGACATCACAGATACGCAGTATTTT; cdr3_aa: CASRRKHRDITDTQYF
clone_size: -; v_call: TRBV28; d_call: TRBD1; j_call: TRBJ1-4; cdr3_nt: TGTGCCAGCAGAAGACAGGGGGCCTCTAATGAAAAACTGTTTTTT; cdr3_aa: CASRRQGASNEKLFF
clone_size: -; v_call: TRBV15; d_call: TRBD2; j_call: TRBJ2-3; cdr3_nt: TGTGCCACCAGCAGTGATAGCGGGGTTTGGGGGGGCACAGATACGCAGTATTTT; cdr3_aa: CATSSDSGVWGGTDTQYF
clone_size: -; v_call: TRBV19; d_call: TRBD1; j_call: TRBJ1-1; cdr3_nt: TGTGCCAGTATTCCACTCACCGGGACAGAGAACACTGAAGCTTTCTTT; cdr3_aa: CASIPLTGTENTEAFF
clone_size: -; v_call: TRBV5-6; d_call: -; j_call: TRBJ2-3; cdr3_nt: TGTGCCAGCAGCCCTACAGGGACAGATACGCAGTATTTT; cdr3_aa: CASSPTGTDTQYF
clone_size: -; v_call: TRBV5-5; d_call: TRBD1; j_call: TRBJ2-2; cdr3_nt: TGTGCCAGCAGCTTTATTTTGCTAGGACAGGGGGCTACCGGGGAGCTGTTTTTT; cdr3_aa: CASSFILLGQGATGELFF
clone_size: -; v_call: TRBV5-5; d_call: -; j_call: TRBJ1-6; cdr3_nt: TGTGCCAGCACCTCTGTGGGAGCAAATTCACCCCTCCACTTT; cdr3_aa: CASTSVGANSPLHF
clone_size: -; v_call: TRBV10-3; d_call: -; j_call: TRBJ2-7; cdr3_nt: TGTGCCGTTGGGACCTCAGTCTCCTACGAGCAGTACTTC; cdr3_aa: CAVGTSVSYEQYF
clone_size: -; v_call: TRBV30; d_call: -; j_call: TRBJ1-3; cdr3_nt: TGTGCCTGGAGTGCCTCTTGGACTGGAAACACCATATATTTT; cdr3_aa: CAWSASWTGNTIYF
clone_size: -; v_call: TRBV10-2; d_call: TRBD1; j_call: TRBJ2-7; cdr3_nt: TGCGCCAGCAGTGACCTTAAGACAGGGCTCGACGAGCAGTACTTC; cdr3_aa: CASSDLKTGLDEQYF
clone_size: -; v_call: TRBV4-1; d_call: -; j_call: TRBJ1-1; cdr3_nt: TGCGCCAGCAGCCAATTAGGGGTAACGGCTTTCTTT; cdr3_aa: CASSQLGVTAFF
clone_size: -; v_call: TRBV7-2; d_call: TRBD1; j_call: TRBJ1-4; cdr3_nt: TGTGCCAGCAGCTCGGGACAGCTAACTAATGAAAAACTGTTTTTT; cdr3_aa: CASSSGQLTNEKLFF
clone_size: -; v_call: TRBV25-1; d_call: -; j_call: TRBJ2-1; cdr3_nt: TGTGCCAGCAGCCTCTGGGGGGCATCCTACAATGAGCAGTTCTTC; cdr3_aa: CASSLWGASYNEQFF
clone_size: -; v_call: TRBV4-2; d_call: TRBD1; j_call: TRBJ1-2; cdr3_nt: TGTGCCAGCAGCCAACGGACAGGGGCCTCAGAATATGGCTACACCTTC; cdr3_aa: CASSQRTGASEYGYTF
clone_size: -; v_call: TRBV15; d_call: -; j_call: TRBJ2-2; cdr3_nt: TGTGCCACCAGCAGAGTTCCCTCCGGGGAGCTGTTTTTT; cdr3_aa: CATSRVPSGELFF
clone_size: once; v_call: TRBV7-9; d_call: -; j_call: TRBJ2-1; cdr3_nt: TGTGCCAGCAGCTCCGGTCTCGCCTTGGGCGAGCAGTTCTTC; cdr3_aa: CASSSGLALGEQFF
clone_size: -; v_call: TRBV6-1; d_call: -; j_call: TRBJ2-1; cdr3_nt: TGTGCCAGCAGTGAAGAGCAGGAGGCCTACAATGAGCAGTTCTTC; cdr3_aa: CASSEEQEAYNEQFF
clone_size: -; v_call: TRBV7-2; d_call: TRBD1; j_call: TRBJ2-7; cdr3_nt: TGTGCCAGCAGCCTGGGACAGGGTTTCGGCGAGCAGTACTTC; cdr3_aa: CASSLGQGFGEQYF
clone_size: -; v_call: TRBV5-1; d_call: -; j_call: TRBJ1-2; cdr3_nt: TGCGCCAGCAGCTTGGAAGGGAAATCTTATGGCTACACCTTC; cdr3_aa: CASSLEGKSYGYTF
clone_size: -; v_call: TRBV29-1; d_call: -; j_call: TRBJ2-5; cdr3_nt: TGCAGCGTTGAAAACTGGGATTGGGGTGAGACCCAGTACTTC; cdr3_aa: CSVENWDWGETQYF
clone_size: -; v_call: TRBV5-1; d_call: -; j_call: TRBJ2-3; cdr3_nt: TGCGCCAGCAGCTTGGCCTTGTTGGCAGGGGGGACAGATACGCAGTATTTT; cdr3_aa: CASSLALLAGGTDTQYF
clone_size: -; v_call: TRBV6-5; d_call: TRBD1; j_call: TRBJ1-5; cdr3_nt: TGTGCCAGCAGCCCAACAGGGGATGTACAGCCCCAGCATTTT; cdr3_aa: CASSPTGDVQPQHF
clone_size: -; v_call: TRBV4-1; d_call: TRBD2; j_call: TRBJ2-2; cdr3_nt: TGCGCCAGCAGCCAAGCTAGCGGGGGGGCCCTTAGAGAGCTGTTTTTT; cdr3_aa: CASSQASGGALRELFF
clone_size: -; v_call: TRBV19; d_call: -; j_call: TRBJ1-1; cdr3_nt: TGTGCCAGTAGTATAGGGCAGGGGACCGCCGCCACTGAAGCTTTCTTT; cdr3_aa: CASSIGQGTAATEAFF
clone_size: -; v_call: TRBV9; d_call: -; j_call: TRBJ2-2; cdr3_nt: TGTGCCAGCAGCCCCCATGGCACCGGGGAGCTGTTTTTT; cdr3_aa: CASSPHGTGELFF
clone_size: -; v_call: TRBV5-1; d_call: -; j_call: TRBJ1-2; cdr3_nt: TGCGCCAGCAGCTTGGAGGGCTCAGGCTATGGCTACACCTTC; cdr3_aa: CASSLEGSGYGYTF
clone_size: -; v_call: TRBV10-3; d_call: -; j_call: TRBJ1-2; cdr3_nt: TGTGCCATCAGTGAGTCAGGGAATGGCTACACCTTC; cdr3_aa: CAISESGNGYTF
clone_size: -; v_call: TRBV6-1; d_call: -; j_call: TRBJ2-1; cdr3_nt: TGTGCCAGCAGCCTGACCCTCAATGAGCAGTTCTTC; cdr3_aa: CASSLTLNEQFF
clone_size: once; v_call: TRBV7-9; d_call: -; j_call: TRBJ1-2; cdr3_nt: TGTGCCCTTGCAAGGGGCGCTAACTATGGCTACACCTTC; cdr3_aa: CALARGANYGYTF
clone_size: few; v_call: TRBV5-1; d_call: TRBD1; j_call: TRBJ1-1; cdr3_nt: TGCGCCAGCAGCTTCACTTCGGGACAGGGGAACACTGAAGCTTTCTTT; cdr3_aa: CASSFTSGQGNTEAFF
clone_size: -; v_call: TRBV10-3; d_call: TRBD2; j_call: TRBJ2-1; cdr3_nt: TGTGCCATCCAGGCTGGCGGGGGGTACAATGAGCAGTTCTTC; cdr3_aa: CAIQAGGGYNEQFF
clone_size: -; v_call: TRBV9; d_call: -; j_call: TRBJ2-5; cdr3_nt: TGTGCCAGCAGCGTAGCTACCCGGTCAAAGGGGCAAGAGACCCAGTACTTC; cdr3_aa: CASSVATRSKGQETQYF
clone_size: -; v_call: TRBV28; d_call: -; j_call: TRBJ2-5; cdr3_nt: TGTGCCAGCAGCCAAGGACCGGGACTCGGATCCCTTTACCAAGAGACCCAGTACTTC; cdr3_aa: CASSQGPGLGSLYQETQYF
clone_size: -; v_call: TRBV19; d_call: -; j_call: TRBJ2-7; cdr3_nt: TGTGCCAGTAGTATTGCCAGGACGGGCTCCTACGAGCAGTACTTC; cdr3_aa: CASSIARTGSYEQYF
clone_size: -; v_call: TRBV19; d_call: -; j_call: TRBJ2-5; cdr3_nt: TGTGCCAGTAGTATAGGCGAGGGTTTCGGAACCCAGTACTTC; cdr3_aa: CASSIGEGFGTQYF
clone_size: -; v_call: TRBV5-1; d_call: TRBD1; j_call: TRBJ2-5; cdr3_nt: TGCGCCAGCAGCTCAGGGGGAAATGAAGGGACCCAGTACTTC; cdr3_aa: CASSSGGNEGTQYF
clone_size: -; v_call: TRBV5-1; d_call: -; j_call: TRBJ2-3; cdr3_nt: TGCGCCAGCAGCTCGACTGCAAGCACAGATACGCAGTATTTT; cdr3_aa: CASSSTASTDTQYF
clone_size: -; v_call: TRBV11-3; d_call: TRBD2; j_call: TRBJ2-2; cdr3_nt: TGTGCCAGCAGCCGGGACTATCTCACCGGGGAGCTGTTTTTT; cdr3_aa: CASSRDYLTGELFF
clone_size: -; v_call: TRBV28; d_call: -; j_call: TRBJ2-7; cdr3_nt: TGTGCCAGCATCCCGGACGGACTAAGCGAGCAGTACTTC; cdr3_aa: CASIPDGLSEQYF
clone_size: -; v_call: TRBV5-1; d_call: -; j_call: TRBJ1-2; cdr3_nt: TGCGCCAGCAGCTTGAGGGGCTACACCTTC; cdr3_aa: CASSLRGYTF